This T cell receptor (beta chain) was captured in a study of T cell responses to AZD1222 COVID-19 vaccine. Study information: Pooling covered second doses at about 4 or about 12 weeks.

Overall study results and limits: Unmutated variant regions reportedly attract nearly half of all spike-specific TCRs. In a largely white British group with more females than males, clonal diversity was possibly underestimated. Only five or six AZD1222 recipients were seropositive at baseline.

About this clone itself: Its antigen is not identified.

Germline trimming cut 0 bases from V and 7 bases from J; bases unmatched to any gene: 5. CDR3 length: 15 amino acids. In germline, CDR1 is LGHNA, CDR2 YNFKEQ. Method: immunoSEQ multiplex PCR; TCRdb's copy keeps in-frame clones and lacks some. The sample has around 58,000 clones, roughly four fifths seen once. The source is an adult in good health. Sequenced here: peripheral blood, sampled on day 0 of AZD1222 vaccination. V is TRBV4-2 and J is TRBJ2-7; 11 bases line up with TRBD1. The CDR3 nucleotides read TGTGCCAGCAGCCAAGAGGGGACAGGGGGAGTTGAGCAGTACTTC. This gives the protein CASSQEGTGGVEQYF.